This T cell receptor beta chain was captured in a study of cytomegalovirus exposure and HLA in healthy donors. Healthy people donating bone marrow made up the donors. Use of 60 Vbeta and 13 Jbeta primers characterized the PCR. The protocol was immunoSEQ multiplex PCR, while the TCRdb copy is restricted to in-frame clones and leaves out a portion. The repertoire consists of more than 110,000 clones, with roughly two thirds occurring once and the leading ten covering 13% to 15%. With 0 bases removed from V and 2 bases from J, the gap between germline ends came to 14 bases. From germline, CDR1 is MGHRA and CDR2 YSYEKL. The CDR3 runs to 17 residues.

The chain joins TRBV4-1 to TRBJ1-5; TRBD1 might be the D (5 bases). This sequence originates from a human donor in good health. Material: PBMCs. CDR3 in amino acids: CASSQERQRGGNQPQHF. CDR3 nucleotide sequence: TGCGCCAGCAGCCAAGAACGCCAGCGGGGCGGCAATCAGCCCCAGCATTTT.